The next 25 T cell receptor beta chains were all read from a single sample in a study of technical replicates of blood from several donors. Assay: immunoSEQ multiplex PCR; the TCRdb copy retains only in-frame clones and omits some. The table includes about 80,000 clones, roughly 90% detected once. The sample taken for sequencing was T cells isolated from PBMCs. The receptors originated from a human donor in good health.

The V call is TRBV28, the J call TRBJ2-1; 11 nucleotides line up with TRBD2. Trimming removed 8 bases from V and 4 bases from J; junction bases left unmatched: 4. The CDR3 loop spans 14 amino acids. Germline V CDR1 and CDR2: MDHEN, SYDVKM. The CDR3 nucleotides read TGTGCCAGCCTTCTAGCGGGAGGTTACAATGAGCAGTTCTTC. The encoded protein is CASLLAGGYNEQFF.

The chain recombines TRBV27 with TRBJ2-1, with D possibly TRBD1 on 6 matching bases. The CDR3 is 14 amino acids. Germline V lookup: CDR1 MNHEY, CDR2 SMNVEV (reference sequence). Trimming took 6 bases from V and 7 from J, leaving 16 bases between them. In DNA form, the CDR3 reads TGTGCCAGCAGGCAGGGGCATTTGGGGAATGAGCAGTTCTTC. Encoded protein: CASRQGHLGNEQFF.

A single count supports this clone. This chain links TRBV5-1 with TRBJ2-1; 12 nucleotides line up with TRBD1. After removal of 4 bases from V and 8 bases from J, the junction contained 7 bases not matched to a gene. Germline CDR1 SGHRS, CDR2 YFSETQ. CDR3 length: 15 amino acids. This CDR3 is CASSPGQGAGDEQFF. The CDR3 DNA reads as TGCGCCAGCAGCCCGGGACAGGGGGCAGGGGATGAGCAGTTCTTC.

CDR3 coding DNA: TGCGCCAGCAGCCTTGGAGCGGGAGGTTCAGTAGGGGAGACCCAGTACTTC. As protein: CASSLGAGGSVGETQYF. The genes are TRBV5-1 and TRBJ2-5; 9 bases are shared with TRBD2. Germline V lookup: CDR1 SGHRS, CDR2 YFSETQ. J lost 5 bases, V lost 4 bases, and 15 bases had no gene match. The CDR3 totals 17 residues.

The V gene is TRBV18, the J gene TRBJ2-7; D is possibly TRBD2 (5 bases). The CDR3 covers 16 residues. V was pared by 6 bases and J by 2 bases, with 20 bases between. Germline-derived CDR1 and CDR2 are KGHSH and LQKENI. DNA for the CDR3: TGTGCCAGCTCCCACCCGGACCTATCGCGGGCCTACGAGCAGTACTTC. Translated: CASSHPDLSRAYEQYF.

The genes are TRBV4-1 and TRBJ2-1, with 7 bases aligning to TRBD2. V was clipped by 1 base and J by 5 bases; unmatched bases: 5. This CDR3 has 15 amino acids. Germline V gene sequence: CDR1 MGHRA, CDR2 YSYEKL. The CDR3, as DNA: TGCGCCAGCAGCCAAGCGGGGGGAACCCACAATGAGCAGTTCTTC. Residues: CASSQAGGTHNEQFF.

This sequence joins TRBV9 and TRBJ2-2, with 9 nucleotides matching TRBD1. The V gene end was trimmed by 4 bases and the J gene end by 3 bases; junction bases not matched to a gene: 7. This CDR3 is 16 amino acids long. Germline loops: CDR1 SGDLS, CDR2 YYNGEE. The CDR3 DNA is TGTGCCAGCAGCCCGGGGACAGGGCGGTACACCGGGGAGCTGTTTTTT. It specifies CASSPGTGRYTGELFF.

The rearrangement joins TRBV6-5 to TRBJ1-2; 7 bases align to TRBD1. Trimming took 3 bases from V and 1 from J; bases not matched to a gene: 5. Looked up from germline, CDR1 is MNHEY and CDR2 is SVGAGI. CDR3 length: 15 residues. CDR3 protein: CASSYDRELNYGYTF. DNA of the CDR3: TGTGCCAGCAGTTATGACAGGGAACTTAACTATGGCTACACCTTC.

Written as DNA, the CDR3 is TGTGCCAGCAGTTTGCCCAGGGGGTATGAGCAGTTCTTC. This encodes CASSLPRGYEQFF. The chain employs TRBV28 and TRBJ2-1, with 7 bases fitting TRBD1. Germline V gene lookup returns CDR1 MDHEN and CDR2 SYDVKM. The V and J ends lost 3 bases and 8 bases, in that order; junction bases with no gene match: 4. This CDR3 contains 13 residues.

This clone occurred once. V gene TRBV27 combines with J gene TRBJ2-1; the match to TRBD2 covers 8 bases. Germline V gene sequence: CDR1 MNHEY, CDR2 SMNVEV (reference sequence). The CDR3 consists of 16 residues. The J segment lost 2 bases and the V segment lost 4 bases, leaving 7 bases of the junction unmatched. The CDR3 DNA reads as TGTGCCAGCAGTTCCTCAGCGGGAGAGGCCTACAATGAGCAGTTCTTC. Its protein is CASSSSAGEAYNEQFF.

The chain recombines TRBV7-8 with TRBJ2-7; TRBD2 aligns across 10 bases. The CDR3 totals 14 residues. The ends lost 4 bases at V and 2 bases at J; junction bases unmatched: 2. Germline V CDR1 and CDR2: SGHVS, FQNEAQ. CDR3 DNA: TGTGCCAGCAGCTCCAGCGGGAGGGCCTACGAGCAGTACTTC. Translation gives CASSSSGRAYEQYF.

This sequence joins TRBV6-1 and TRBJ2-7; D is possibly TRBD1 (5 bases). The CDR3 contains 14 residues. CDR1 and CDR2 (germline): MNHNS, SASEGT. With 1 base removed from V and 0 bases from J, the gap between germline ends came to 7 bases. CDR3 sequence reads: CASSEERGSYEQYF. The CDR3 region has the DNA TGTGCCAGCAGTGAAGAAAGGGGCTCCTACGAGCAGTACTTC.

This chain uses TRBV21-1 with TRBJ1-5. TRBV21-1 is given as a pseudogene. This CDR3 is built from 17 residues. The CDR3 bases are TGTGCCAGCAGCAAACCGGGAGGGTGGCTGAGCAATCAGCCCCAGCATTTT. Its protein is CASSKPGGWLSNQPQHF.

CDR3: CASSYSPGPDTEAFF. The CDR3 region has the DNA TGTGCCAGCAGTTACTCTCCAGGGCCGGACACTGAAGCTTTCTTT. The gene calls are TRBV6-5 and TRBJ1-1, with D perhaps TRBD1 (5 bases). The germline V gene has CDR1 MNHEY and CDR2 SVGAGI. The CDR3 spans 15 residues. V lost 0 bases, J lost 3 bases, and 11 bases lay in between.

This CDR3 reads CASSLPDGGNVNTEAFF. In DNA form, the CDR3 reads TGTGCCAGCAGCCTTCCGGACGGGGGTAATGTGAACACTGAAGCTTTCTTT. V and J are TRBV28 and TRBJ1-1; D is perhaps TRBD1 (5 bases). V dropped 6 bases and J dropped 0 bases, with 20 bases sitting between them. CDR1 and CDR2 (germline): MDHEN, SYDVKM. The CDR3 covers 17 residues.

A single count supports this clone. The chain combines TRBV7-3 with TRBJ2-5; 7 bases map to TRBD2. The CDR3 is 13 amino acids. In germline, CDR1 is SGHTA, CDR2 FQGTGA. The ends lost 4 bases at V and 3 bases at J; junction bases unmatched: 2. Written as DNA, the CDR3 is TGTGCCAGCAGCTCACTAGCGAAAGAGACCCAGTACTTC. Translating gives CASSSLAKETQYF.

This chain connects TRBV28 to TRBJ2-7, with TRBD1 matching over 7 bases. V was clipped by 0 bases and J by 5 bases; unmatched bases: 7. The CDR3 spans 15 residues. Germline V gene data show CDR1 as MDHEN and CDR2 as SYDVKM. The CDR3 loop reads CASSLWSDRWDEQYF. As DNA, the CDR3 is TGTGCCAGCAGTTTATGGTCGGACAGGTGGGACGAGCAGTACTTC. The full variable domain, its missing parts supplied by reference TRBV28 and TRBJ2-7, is DVKVTQSSRYLVKRTGEKVFLECVQDMDHENMFWYRQDPGLGLRLIYFSYDVKMKEKGDIPEGYSVSREKKERFSLILESASTNQTSMYLCASSLWSDRWDEQYFGPGTRLTVT.

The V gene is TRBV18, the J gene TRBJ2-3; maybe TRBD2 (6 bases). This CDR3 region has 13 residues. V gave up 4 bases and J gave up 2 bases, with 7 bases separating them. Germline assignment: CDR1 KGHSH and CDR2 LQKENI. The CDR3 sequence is CASSLRDTDTQYF. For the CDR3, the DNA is TGTGCCAGCTCACTGCGGGACACAGATACGCAGTATTTT.

CDR3 sequence: CASSLASGNEQFF. The DNA for the CDR3 is TGCGCCAGCAGCTTGGCCTCGGGCAATGAGCAGTTCTTC. The V and J genes are TRBV5-1 and TRBJ2-1; D is undetermined. The CDR3 has 13 amino acids. CDR1 and CDR2 (germline): SGHRS, YFSETQ. Trimming left V 0 bases short and J 6 bases short, with 7 bases between.

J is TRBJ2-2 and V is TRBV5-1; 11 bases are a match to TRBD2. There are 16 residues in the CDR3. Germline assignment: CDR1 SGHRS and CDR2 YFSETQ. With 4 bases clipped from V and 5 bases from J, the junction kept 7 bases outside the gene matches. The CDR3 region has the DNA TGCGCCAGCAGCCCGGGGACTAGCGGAAGGACCGGGGAGCTGTTTTTT. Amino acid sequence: CASSPGTSGRTGELFF.

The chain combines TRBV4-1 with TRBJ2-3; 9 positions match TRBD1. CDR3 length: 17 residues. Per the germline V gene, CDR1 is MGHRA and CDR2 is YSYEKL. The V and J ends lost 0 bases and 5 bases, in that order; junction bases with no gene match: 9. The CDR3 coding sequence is TGCGCCAGCAGCCAAGATTCGGGACAGGGTAGAGGAGATACGCAGTATTTT. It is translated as CASSQDSGQGRGDTQYF.

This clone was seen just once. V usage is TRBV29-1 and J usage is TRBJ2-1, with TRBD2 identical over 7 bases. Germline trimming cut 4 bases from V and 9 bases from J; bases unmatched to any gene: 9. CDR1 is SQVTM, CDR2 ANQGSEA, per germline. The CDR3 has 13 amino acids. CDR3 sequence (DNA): TGCAGCGTTGCAGCTAGCGGAACACCTGAGCAGTTCTTC. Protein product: CSVAASGTPEQFF.

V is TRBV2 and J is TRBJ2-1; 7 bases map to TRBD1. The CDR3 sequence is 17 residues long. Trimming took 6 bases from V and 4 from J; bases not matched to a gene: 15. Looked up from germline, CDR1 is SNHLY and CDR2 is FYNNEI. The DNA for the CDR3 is TGTGCCAGCAGGTCACTAGGGGGCCTCGGGGATTACAATGAGCAGTTCTTC. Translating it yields CASRSLGGLGDYNEQFF.

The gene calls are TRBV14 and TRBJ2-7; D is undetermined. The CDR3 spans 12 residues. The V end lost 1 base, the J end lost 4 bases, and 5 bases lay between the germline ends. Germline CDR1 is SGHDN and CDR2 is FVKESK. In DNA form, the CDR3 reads TGTGCCAGCAGCCAAGTTTCATACGAGCAGTACTTC. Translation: CASSQVSYEQYF. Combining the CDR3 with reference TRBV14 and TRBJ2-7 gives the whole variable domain EAGVTQFPSHSVIEKGQTVTLRCDPISGHDNLYWYRRVMGKEIKFLLHFVKESKQDESGMPNNRFLAERTGGTYSTLKVQPAELEDSGVYFCASSQVSYEQYFGPGTRLTVT.

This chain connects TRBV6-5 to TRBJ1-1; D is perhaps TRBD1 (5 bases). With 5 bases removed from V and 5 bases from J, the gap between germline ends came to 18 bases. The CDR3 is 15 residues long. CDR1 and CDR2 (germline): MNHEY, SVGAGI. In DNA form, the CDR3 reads TGTGCCAGCAGTCGTCCGACTGGGAGGGGAACTGAAGCTTTCTTT. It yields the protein CASSRPTGRGTEAFF.